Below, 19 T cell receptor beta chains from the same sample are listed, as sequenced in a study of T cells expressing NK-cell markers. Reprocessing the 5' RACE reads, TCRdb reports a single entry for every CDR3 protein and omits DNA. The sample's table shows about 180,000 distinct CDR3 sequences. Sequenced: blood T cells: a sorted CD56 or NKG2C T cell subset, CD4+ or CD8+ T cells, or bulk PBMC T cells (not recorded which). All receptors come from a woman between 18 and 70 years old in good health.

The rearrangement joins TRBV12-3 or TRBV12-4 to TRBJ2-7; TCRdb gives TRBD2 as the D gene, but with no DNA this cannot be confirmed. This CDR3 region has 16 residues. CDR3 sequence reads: CASSFRSGRVSYEQYF.

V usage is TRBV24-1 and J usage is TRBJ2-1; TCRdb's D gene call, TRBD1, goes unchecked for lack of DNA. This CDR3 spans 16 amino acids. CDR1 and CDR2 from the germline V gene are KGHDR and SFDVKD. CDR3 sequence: CATSDPTGGSSSEQFF.

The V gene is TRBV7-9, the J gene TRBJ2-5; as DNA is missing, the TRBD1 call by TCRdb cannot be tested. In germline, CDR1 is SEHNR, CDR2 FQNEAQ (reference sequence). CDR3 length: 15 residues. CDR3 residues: CASSLPPGGQETQYF.

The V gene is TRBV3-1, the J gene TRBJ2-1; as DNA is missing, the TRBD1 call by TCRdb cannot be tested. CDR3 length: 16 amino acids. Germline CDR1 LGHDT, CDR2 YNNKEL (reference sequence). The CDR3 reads CASSQPFGQGADEQFF.

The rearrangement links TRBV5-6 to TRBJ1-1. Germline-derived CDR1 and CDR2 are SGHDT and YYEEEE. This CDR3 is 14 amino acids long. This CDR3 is CASSKMNRNTEAFF.

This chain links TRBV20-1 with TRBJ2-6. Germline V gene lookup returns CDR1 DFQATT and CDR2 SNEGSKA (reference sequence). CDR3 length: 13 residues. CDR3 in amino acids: CSAFPSGANVLTF.

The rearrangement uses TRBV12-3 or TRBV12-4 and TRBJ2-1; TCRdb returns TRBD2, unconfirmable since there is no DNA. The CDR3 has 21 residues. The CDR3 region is CASSLNPQGRLGLAGYNEQFF.

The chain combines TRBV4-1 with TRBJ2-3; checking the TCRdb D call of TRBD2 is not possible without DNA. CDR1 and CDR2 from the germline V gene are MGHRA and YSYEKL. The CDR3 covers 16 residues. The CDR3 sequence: CASSQGTWELTDTQYF.

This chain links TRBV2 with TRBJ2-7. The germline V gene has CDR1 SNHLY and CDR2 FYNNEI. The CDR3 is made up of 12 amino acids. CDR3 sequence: CASSLDSYEQYF.

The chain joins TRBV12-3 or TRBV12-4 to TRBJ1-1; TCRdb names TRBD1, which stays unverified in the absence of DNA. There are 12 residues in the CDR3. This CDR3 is CASSFPGTEAFF.

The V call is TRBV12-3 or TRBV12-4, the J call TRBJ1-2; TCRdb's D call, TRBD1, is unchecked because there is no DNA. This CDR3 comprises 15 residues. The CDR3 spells CASSFWGNINYGYTF.

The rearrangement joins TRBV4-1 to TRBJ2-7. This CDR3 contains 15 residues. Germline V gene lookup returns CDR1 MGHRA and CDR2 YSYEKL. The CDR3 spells CASSQGEGIMYEQYF.

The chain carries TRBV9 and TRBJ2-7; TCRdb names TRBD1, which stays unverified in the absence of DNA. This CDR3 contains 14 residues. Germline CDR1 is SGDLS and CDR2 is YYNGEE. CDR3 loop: CASSVGEGLREQYF. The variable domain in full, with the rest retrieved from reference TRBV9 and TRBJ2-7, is DSGVTQTPKHLITATGQRVTLRCSPRSGDLSVYWYQQSLDQGLQFLIQYYNGEERAKGNILERFSAQQFPDLHSELNLSSLELGDSALYFCASSVGEGLREQYFGPGTRLTVT.

CDR3 protein: CASSERQALRGNTIYF. The chain links TRBV2 to TRBJ1-3; TCRdb's D gene call, TRBD1, goes unchecked for lack of DNA. CDR1 is SNHLY, CDR2 FYNNEI, per germline. The CDR3 contains 16 residues.

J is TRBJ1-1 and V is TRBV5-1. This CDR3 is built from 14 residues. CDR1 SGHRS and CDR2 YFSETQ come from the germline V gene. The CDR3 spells CASSPRLMNTEAFF. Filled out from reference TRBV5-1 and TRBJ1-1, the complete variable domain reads KAGVTQTPRYLIKTRGQQVTLSCSPISGHRSVSWYQQTPGQGLQFLFEYFSETQRNKGNFPGRFSGRQFSNSRSEMNVSTLELGDSALYLCASSPRLMNTEAFFGQGTRLTVV.

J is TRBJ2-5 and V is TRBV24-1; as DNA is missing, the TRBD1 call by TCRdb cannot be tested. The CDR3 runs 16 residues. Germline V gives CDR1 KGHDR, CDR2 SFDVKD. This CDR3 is CATSGGPGQGKETQYF.

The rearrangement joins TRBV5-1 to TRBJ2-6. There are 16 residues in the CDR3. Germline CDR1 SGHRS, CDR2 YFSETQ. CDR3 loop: CASSLDLGSGANVLTF. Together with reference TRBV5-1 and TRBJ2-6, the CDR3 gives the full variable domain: KAGVTQTPRYLIKTRGQQVTLSCSPISGHRSVSWYQQTPGQGLQFLFEYFSETQRNKGNFPGRFSGRQFSNSRSEMNVSTLELGDSALYLCASSLDLGSGANVLTFGAGSRLTVL.

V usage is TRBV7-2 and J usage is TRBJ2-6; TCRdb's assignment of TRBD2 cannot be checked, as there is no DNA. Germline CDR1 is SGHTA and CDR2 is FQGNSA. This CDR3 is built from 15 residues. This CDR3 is CASEGMGSGANVLTF. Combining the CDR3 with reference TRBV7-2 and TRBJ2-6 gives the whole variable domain GAGVSQSPSNKVTEKGKDVELRCDPISGHTALYWYRQSLGQGLEFLIYFQGNSAPDKSGLPSDRFSAERTGGSVSTLTIQRTQQEDSAVYLCASEGMGSGANVLTFGAGSRLTVL.

CDR3: CSATGTGSYEQYF. V gene TRBV20-1 combines with J gene TRBJ2-7; the D gene TCRdb calls, TRBD1, cannot be checked with no DNA. Looked up from germline, CDR1 is DFQATT and CDR2 is SNEGSKA (reference sequence). The CDR3 is 13 residues long.